This TCR beta chain came from a study of T cells in localized non-small cell lung cancer. The V gene's germline CDR1 is SQVTM and CDR2 ANQGSEA. Germline trimming cut 7 bases from V and 8 bases from J; bases unmatched to any gene: 18. The CDR3 extends over 16 amino acids. TCRdb keeps only in-frame clones here, not all; method: immunoSEQ multiplex PCR. The sample lists 30,000 to 45,000 clones; about 90% were seen once. The rearrangement uses TRBV29-1 and TRBJ2-1; 9 bases are shared with TRBD2. This sequence was found in a woman aged 35 to 70 with stage I lung adenocarcinoma. The sample here was peripheral blood, taken before any cancer treatment. The chain's CDR3 is CSGTRSGSINRDEQFF. The DNA of the CDR3 is TGCAGCGGGACCCGTAGCGGGAGTATTAACCGAGATGAGCAGTTCTTC.